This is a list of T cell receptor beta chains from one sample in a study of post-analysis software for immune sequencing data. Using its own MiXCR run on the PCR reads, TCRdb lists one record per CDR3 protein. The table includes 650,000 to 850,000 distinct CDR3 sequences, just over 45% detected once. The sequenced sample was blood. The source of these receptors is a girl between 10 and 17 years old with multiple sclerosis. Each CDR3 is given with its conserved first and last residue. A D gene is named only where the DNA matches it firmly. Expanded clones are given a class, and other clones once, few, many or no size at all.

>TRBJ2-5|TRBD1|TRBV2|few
TGTGCCAGCAGTGAAGCGCTTGGGACAGGGCAAGAGACCCAGTACTTC
CASSEALGTGQETQYF
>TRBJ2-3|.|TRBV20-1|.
TGCAGTGCCGGGGGTTTAGGCACAGATACGCAGTATTTT
CSAGGLGTDTQYF
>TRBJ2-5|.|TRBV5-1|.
TGCGCCAGCAGTCCCACTACAGGAGTTCAAGAGACCCAGTACTTC
CASSPTTGVQETQYF
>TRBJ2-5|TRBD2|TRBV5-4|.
TGTGCCAGCAGTCACCCGGAGCGGGAGGGTTTGGAGACCCAGTACTTC
CASSHPEREGLETQYF
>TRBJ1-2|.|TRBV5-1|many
TGCGCCAGCAGCACTGGACAGAACTATGGCTACACCTTC
CASSTGQNYGYTF
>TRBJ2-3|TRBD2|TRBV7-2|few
TGTGCCAGCAGCTCCCGGACTAGCGGGACTGTCGCAGATACGCAGTATTTT
CASSSRTSGTVADTQYF
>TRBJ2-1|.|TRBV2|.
TGTGCCAGCAGTGATATCAGTTCCGGGCAGTTCTTC
CASSDISSGQFF
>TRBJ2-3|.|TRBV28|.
TGTGCCAGCAGTTCCCAGTTGGGGGGAACAGATACGCAGTATTTT
CASSSQLGGTDTQYF
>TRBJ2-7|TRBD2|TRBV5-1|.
TGCGCCAGCAGCTTAAGCGGGAGTGACTACGAGCAGTACTTC
CASSLSGSDYEQYF
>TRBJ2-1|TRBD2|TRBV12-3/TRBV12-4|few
TGTGCCAGCAGTTTAAAAGGAAGCGGGAGCGGCAATGAGCAGTTCTTC
CASSLKGSGSGNEQFF
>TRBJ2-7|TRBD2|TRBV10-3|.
TGTGCCATCAGTGAGGGACTAGCGGAAATGTACGAGCAGTACTTC
CAISEGLAEMYEQYF
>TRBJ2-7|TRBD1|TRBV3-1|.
TGTGCCAGCAGCTCACCCGGGACAGGAAACTACGAGCAGTACTTC
CASSSPGTGNYEQYF
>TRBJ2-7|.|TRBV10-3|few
TGTGCCATCAGTATAAAGGGCTACGAGCAGTACTTC
CAISIKGYEQYF
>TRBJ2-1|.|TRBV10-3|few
TGTGCCATCAGTGAGTCGATTCTTCCTAGCAAGCAGTTCTTC
CAISESILPSKQFF
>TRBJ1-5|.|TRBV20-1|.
TGCAGTGCTAGTAACAGTCTCAATCAGCCCCAGCATTTT
CSASNSLNQPQHF
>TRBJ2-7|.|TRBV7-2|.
TGTGCCAGCACGATCGGGGGCGAGCAGTACTTC
CASTIGGEQYF
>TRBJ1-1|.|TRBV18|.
TGTGCCAGCTCTATACTTAACACTGAAGCTTTCTTT
CASSILNTEAFF
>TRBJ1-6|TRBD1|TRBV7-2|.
TGTGCCAGCAGCTTAGTGGGAACAGGGGATAAGGGGTCACCCCTCCACTTT
CASSLVGTGDKGSPLHF
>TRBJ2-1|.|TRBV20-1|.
TGCAGTGCTAGCTCCGGCACTCGGTCCAATGAGCAGTTCTTC
CSASSGTRSNEQFF
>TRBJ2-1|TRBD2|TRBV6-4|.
TGTGCCGGCAGTGATGGGACTAGCGGATACAATGAGCAGTTCTTC
CAGSDGTSGYNEQFF
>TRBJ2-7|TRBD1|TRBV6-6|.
TGTGCCAGCAGTTACGCGGACAGGGCCCACGAGCAGTACTTC
CASSYADRAHEQYF
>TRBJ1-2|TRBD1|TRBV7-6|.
TGTGCCAGCAGCCCGGGACAGTACTATGGCTACACCTTC
CASSPGQYYGYTF
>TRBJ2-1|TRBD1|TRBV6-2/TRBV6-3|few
TGTGCCAGCAGTCTCACAGGGGGCTTTGAGCAGTTCTTC
CASSLTGGFEQFF
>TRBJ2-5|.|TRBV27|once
TGTGCCAGCTGCTCCCGGGGCCGCCAAGAGACCCAGTACTTC
CASCSRGRQETQYF
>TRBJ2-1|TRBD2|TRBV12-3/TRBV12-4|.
TGTGCCAGCAGTTTACGGGCGGGAGATTTCGAGCAGTTCTTC
CASSLRAGDFEQFF
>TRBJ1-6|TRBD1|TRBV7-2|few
TGTGCCAGCAGCGCGCGGGACAGGAGGAATTCACCCCTCCACTTT
CASSARDRRNSPLHF
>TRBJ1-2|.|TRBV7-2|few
TGTGCCAGCAGCGTCAACAGGATATCTACCTATGGCTACACCTTC
CASSVNRISTYGYTF
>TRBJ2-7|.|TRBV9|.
TGTGCCAGCAGCGTCCTAGGGGCTAGCCGCGGGGAGCAGTACTTC
CASSVLGASRGEQYF
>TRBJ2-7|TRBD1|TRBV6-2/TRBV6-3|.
TGTGCCAGCACATATTCCCGGGACAGGGTCTACGAGCAGTACTTC
CASTYSRDRVYEQYF
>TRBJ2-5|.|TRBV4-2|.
TGTGCCAGCAGCCAAGTTTTCCAGGGAGAAGAGACCCAGTACTTC
CASSQVFQGEETQYF
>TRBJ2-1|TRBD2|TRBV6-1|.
TGTGCCAGCAGTGCGGGAGGGCCAGGTGAGCAGTTCTTC
CASSAGGPGEQFF